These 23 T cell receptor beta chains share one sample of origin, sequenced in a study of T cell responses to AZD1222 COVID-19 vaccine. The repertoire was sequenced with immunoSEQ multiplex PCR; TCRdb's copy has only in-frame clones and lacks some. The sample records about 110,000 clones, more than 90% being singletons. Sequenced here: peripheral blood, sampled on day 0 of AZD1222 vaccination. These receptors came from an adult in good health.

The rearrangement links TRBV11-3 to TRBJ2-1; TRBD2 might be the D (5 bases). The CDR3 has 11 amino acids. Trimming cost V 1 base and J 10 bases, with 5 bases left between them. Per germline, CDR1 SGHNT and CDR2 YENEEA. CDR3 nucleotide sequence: TGTGCCAGCAGCTTAGGACTAGAGCAGTTCTTC. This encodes CASSLGLEQFF.

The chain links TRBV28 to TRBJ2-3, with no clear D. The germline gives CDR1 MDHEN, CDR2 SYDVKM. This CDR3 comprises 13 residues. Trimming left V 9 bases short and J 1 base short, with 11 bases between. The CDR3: CASSPSGTDTQYF. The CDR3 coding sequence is TGTGCCAGTAGTCCATCAGGCACAGATACGCAGTATTTT. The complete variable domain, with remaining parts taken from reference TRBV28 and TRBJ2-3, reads DVKVTQSSRYLVKRTGEKVFLECVQDMDHENMFWYRQDPGLGLRLIYFSYDVKMKEKGDIPEGYSVSREKKERFSLILESASTNQTSMYLCASSPSGTDTQYFGPGTRLTVL.

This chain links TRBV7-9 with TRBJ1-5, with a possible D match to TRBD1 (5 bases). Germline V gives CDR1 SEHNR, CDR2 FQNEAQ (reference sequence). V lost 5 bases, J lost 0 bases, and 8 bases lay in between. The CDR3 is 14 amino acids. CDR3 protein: CASSPGHSNQPQHF. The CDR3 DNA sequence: TGTGCCAGCAGCCCCGGACATAGCAATCAGCCCCAGCATTTT.

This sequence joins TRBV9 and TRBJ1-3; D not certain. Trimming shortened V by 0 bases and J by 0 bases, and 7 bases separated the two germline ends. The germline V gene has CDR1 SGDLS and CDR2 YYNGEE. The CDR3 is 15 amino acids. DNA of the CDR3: TGTGCCAGCAGCGTAGCTGGGAGCTCTGGAAACACCATATATTTT. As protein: CASSVAGSSGNTIYF.

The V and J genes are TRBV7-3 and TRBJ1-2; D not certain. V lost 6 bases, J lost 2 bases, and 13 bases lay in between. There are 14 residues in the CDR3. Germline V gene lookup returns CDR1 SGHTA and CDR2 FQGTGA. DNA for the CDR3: TGTGCCAGCAGTCCTCAGCGGGGAAACTATGGCTACACCTTC. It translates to CASSPQRGNYGYTF.

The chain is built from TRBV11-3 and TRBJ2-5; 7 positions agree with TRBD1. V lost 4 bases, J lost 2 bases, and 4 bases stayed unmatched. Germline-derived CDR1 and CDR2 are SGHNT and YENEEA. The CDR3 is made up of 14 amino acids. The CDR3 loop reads CASSSRQGQETQYF. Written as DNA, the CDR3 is TGTGCCAGCAGCTCCCGACAGGGTCAAGAGACCCAGTACTTC. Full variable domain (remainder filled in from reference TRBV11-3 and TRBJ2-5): EAGVVQSPRYKIIEKKQPVAFWCNPISGHNTLYWYLQNLGQGPELLIRYENEEAVDDSQLPKDRFSAERLKGVDSTLKIQPAELGDSAVYLCASSSRQGQETQYFGPGTRLLVL.

The CDR3 loop is CASSPTSGPTGTQYF. Written as DNA, the CDR3 is TGTGCCAGCAGCCCGACTAGCGGCCCCACGGGTACGCAGTATTTT. The gene calls are TRBV7-3 and TRBJ2-3; 9 nucleotides match TRBD2. The CDR3 length is 15 residues. Germline values: CDR1 SGHTA, CDR2 FQGTGA. V was clipped by 5 bases and J by 8 bases; unmatched bases: 11.

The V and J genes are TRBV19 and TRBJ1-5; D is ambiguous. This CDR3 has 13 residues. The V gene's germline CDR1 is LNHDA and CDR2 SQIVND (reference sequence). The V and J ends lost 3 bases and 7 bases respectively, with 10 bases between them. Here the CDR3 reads CASSMGGKQPQHF. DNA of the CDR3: TGTGCCAGTAGTATGGGAGGGAAGCAGCCCCAGCATTTT.

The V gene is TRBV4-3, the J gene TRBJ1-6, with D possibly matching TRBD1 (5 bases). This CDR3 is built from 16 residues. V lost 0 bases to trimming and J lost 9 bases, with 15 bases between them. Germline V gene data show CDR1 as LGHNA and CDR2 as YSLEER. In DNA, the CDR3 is TGCGCCAGCAGCCAAGATGTGGGGACCAAGGGTTCACCCCTCCACTTT. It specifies CASSQDVGTKGSPLHF.

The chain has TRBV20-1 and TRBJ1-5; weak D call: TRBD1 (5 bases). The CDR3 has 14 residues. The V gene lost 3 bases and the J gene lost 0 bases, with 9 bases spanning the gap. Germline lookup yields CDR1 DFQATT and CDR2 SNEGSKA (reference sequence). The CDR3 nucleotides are TGCAGTGCTAGTCGACAGATTAGCAATCAGCCCCAGCATTTT. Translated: CSASRQISNQPQHF.

CDR3 sequence: CSVVKTAFGEQYF. In DNA form, the CDR3 reads TGCAGCGTTGTAAAGACCGCCTTTGGCGAGCAGTACTTC. This rearrangement joins TRBV29-1 to TRBJ2-7; D remains ambiguous. Looked up from germline, CDR1 is SQVTM and CDR2 is ANQGSEA. The CDR3 consists of 13 residues. V gave up 4 bases and J gave up 6 bases, with 16 bases separating them.

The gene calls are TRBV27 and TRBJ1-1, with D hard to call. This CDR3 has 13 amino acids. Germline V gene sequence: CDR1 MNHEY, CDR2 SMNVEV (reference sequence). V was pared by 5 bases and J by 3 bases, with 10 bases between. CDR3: CASSPAGYTEAFF. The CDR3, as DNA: TGTGCCAGCAGTCCAGCCGGGTACACTGAAGCTTTCTTT.

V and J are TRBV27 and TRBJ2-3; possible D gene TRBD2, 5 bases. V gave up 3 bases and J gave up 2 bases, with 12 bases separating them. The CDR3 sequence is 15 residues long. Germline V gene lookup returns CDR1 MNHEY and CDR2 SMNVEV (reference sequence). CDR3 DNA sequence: TGTGCCAGCAGTTTGGGCCTAGCACTCACAGATACGCAGTATTTT. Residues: CASSLGLALTDTQYF.

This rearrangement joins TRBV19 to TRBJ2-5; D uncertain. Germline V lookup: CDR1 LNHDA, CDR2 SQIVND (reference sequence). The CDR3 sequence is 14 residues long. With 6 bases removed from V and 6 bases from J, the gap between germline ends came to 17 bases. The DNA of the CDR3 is TGTGCCAGTAGCACCCAGGACGCGCGGAAGACCCAGTACTTC. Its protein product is CASSTQDARKTQYF.

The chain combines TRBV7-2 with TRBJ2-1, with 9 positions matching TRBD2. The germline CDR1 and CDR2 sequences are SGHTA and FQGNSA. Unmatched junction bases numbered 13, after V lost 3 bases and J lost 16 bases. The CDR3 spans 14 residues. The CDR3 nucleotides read TGTGCCAGCAGCTTGAATCGGGAGGCGGGGGGGCGATTCTTC. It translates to CASSLNREAGGRFF.

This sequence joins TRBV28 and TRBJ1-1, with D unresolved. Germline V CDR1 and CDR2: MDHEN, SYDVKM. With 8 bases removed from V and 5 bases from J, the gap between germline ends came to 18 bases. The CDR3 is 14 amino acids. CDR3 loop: CASPPPGRNTEAFF. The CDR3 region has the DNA TGTGCCAGCCCGCCCCCCGGCCGGAATACTGAAGCTTTCTTT.

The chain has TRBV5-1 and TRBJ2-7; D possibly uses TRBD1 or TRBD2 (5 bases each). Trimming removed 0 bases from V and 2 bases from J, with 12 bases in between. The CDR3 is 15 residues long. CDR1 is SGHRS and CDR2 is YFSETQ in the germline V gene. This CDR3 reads CASSLGGSVPYEQYF. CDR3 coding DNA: TGCGCCAGCAGCTTGGGGGGGAGCGTACCCTACGAGCAGTACTTC.

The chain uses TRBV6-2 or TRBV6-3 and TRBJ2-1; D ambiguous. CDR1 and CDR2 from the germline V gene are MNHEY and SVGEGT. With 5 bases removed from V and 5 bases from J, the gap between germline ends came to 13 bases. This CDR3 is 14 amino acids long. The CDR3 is CASSVGPRDNEQFF. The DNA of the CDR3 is TGTGCCAGCAGTGTGGGCCCTAGGGACAATGAGCAGTTCTTC.

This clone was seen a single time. CDR3 protein: CATVGGGGDYGYTF. The CDR3 DNA reads as TGTGCCACCGTGGGTGGAGGAGGGGACTATGGCTACACCTTC. The rearrangement joins TRBV10-3 to TRBJ1-2; D may be TRBD1 (5 bases). V gave up 10 bases and J gave up 3 bases, with 18 bases separating them. The CDR3 is 14 amino acids. Germline assignment: CDR1 ENHRY and CDR2 SYGVKD.

CDR3 in DNA: TGTGCCAGTAGTACCCTAGCGGGCGACCAAGAGACCCAGTACTTC. It is translated as CASSTLAGDQETQYF. The chain employs TRBV19 and TRBJ2-5; 8 bases fit TRBD2. The CDR3 covers 15 residues. V lost 4 bases to trimming and J lost 0 bases; unmatched junction nucleotides: 4. Germline CDR1 is LNHDA and CDR2 is SQIVND (reference sequence).

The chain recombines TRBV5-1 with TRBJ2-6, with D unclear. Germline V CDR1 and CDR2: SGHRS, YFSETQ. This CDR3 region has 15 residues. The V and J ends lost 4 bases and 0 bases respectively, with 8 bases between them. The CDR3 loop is CASSLIISGANVLTF. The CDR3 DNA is TGCGCCAGCAGCCTGATCATCTCTGGGGCCAACGTCCTGACTTTC.

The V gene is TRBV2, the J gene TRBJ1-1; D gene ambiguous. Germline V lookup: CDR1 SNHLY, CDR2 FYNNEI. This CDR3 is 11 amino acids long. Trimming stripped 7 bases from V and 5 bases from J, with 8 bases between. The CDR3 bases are TGTGCCAGCAAATGGGAGACTGAAGCTTTCTTT. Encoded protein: CASKWETEAFF. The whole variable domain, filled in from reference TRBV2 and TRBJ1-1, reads EPEVTQTPSHQVTQMGQEVILRCVPISNHLYFYWYRQILGQKVEFLVSFYNNEISEKSEIFDDQFSVERPDGSNFTLKIRSTKLEDSAMYFCASKWETEAFFGQGTRLTVV.

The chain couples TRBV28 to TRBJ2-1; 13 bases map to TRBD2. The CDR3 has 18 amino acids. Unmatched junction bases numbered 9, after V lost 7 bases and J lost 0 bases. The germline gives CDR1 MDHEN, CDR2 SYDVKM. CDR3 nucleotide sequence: TGTGCCAGCACTTTCGGACTAGCGGGAGATAGCTCCTACAATGAGCAGTTCTTC. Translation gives CASTFGLAGDSSYNEQFF.